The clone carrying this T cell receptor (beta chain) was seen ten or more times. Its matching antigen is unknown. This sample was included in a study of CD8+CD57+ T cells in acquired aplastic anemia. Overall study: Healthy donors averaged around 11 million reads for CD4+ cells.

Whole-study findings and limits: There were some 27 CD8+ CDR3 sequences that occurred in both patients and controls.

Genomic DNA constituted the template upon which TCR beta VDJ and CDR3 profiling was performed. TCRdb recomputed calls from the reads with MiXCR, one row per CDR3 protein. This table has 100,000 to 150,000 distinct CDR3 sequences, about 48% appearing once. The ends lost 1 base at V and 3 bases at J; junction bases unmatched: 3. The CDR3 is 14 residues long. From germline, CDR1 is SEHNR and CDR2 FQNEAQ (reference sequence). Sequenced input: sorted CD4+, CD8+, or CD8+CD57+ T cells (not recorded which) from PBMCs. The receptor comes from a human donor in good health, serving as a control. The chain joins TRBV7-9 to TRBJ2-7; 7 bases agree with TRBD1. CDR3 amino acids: CASSLVTGDYEQYF. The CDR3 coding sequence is TGTGCCAGCAGCTTAGTAACAGGGGACTACGAGCAGTACTTC.